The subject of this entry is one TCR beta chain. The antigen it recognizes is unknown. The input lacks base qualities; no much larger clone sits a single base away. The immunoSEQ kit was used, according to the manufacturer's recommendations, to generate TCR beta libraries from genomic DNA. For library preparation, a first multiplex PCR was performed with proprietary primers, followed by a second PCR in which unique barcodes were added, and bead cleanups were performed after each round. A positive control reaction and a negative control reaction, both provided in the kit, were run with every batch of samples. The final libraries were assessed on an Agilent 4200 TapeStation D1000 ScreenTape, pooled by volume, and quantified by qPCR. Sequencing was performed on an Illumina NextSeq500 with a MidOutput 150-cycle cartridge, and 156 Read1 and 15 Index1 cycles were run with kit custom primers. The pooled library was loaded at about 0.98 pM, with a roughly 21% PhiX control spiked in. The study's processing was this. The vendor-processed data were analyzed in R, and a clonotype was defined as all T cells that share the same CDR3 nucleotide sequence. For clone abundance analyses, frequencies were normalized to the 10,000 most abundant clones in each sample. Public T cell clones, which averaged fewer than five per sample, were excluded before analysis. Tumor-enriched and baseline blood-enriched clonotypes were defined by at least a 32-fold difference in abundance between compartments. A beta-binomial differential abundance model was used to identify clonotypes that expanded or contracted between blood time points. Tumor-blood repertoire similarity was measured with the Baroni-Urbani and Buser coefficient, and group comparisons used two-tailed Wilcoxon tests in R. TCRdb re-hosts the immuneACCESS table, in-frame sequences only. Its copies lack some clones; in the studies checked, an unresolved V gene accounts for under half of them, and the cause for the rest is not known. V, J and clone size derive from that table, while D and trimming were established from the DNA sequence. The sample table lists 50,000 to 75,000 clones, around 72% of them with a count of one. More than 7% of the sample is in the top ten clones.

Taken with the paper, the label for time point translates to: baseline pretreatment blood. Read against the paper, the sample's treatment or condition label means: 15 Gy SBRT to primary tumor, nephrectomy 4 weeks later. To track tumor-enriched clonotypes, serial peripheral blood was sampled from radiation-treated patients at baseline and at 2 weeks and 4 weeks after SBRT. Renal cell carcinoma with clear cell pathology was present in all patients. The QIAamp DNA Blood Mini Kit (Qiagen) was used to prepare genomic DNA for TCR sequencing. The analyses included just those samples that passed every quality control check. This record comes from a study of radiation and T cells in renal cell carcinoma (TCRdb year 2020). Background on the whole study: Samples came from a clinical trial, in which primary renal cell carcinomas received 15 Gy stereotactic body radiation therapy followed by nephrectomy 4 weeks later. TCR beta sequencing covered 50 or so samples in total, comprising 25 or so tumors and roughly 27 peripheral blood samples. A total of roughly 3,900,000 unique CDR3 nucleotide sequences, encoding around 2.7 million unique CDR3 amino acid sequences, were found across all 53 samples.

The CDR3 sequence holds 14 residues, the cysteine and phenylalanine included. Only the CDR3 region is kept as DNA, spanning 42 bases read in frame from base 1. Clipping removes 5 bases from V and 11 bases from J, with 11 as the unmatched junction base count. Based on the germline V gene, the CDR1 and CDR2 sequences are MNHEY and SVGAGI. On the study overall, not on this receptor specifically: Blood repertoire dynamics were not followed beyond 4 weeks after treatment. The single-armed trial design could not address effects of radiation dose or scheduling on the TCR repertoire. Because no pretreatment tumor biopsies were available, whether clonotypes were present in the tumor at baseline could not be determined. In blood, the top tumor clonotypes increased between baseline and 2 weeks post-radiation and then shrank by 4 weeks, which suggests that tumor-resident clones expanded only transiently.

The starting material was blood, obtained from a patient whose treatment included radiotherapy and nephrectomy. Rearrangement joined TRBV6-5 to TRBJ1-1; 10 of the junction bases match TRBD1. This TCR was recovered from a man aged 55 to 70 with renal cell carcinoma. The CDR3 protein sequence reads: CASSPRQGAGLAFF. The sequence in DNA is TGTGCCAGCAGTCCAAGACAGGGGGCAGGTCTGGCTTTCTTT.